This entry describes one TCR beta chain. Its antigen remains unidentified. The germline V gene encodes CDR1 MDHEN and CDR2 SYDVKM. The CDR3 is 16 amino acids. V shed 7 bases, J shed 6 bases, and the junction held 11 bases outside the gene matches. Profiled with immunoSEQ multiplex PCR; TCRdb holds only in-frame clones, not every one. The data show roughly 160,000 clones, around nine tenths seen once. The data originate from a study of T cell responses to AZD1222 COVID-19 vaccine. Whole-study findings and limits: No day 14 peak samples; only post-peak repertoires were characterized.

Sequencing was performed on peripheral blood, taken on day 0 of AZD1222 vaccination. This chain connects TRBV28 to TRBJ1-5; 11 bases map to TRBD1. This sequence was found in an adult in good health. CDR3 sequence (DNA): TGTGCCAGCAACCCAGGGGACAGGGGGATTGGTCAGCCCCAGCATTTT. The encoded protein is CASNPGDRGIGQPQHF.